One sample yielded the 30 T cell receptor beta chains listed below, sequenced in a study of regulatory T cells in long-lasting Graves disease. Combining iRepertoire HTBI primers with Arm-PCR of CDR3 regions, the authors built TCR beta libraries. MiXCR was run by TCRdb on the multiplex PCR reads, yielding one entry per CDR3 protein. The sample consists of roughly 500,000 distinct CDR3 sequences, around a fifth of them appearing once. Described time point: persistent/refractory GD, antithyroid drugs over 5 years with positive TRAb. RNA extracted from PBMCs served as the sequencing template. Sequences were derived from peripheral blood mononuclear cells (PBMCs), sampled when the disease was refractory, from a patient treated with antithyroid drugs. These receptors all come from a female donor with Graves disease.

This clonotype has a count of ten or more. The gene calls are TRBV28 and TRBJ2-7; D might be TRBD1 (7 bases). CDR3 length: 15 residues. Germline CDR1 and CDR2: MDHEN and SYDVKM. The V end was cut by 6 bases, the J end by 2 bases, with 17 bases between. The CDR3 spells CASRVQGGPAYEQYF. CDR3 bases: TGTGCCAGCAGGGTCCAGGGGGGACCCGCCTACGAGCAGTACTTC.

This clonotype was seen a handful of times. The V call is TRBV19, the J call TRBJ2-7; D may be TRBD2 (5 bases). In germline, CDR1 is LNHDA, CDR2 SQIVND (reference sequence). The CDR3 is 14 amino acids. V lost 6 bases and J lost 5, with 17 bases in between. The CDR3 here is CASSPLRRGDEQYF. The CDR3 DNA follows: TGTGCCAGTAGCCCCCTCCGTCGGGGAGACGAGCAGTACTTC.

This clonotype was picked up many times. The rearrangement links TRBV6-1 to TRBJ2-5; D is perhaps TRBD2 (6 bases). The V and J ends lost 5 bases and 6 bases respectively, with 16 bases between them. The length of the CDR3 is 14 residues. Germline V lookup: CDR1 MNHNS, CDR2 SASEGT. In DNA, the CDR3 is TGTGCCAGCAGTCATCCTAGCGCGAGGAAGACCCAGTACTTC. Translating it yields CASSHPSARKTQYF.

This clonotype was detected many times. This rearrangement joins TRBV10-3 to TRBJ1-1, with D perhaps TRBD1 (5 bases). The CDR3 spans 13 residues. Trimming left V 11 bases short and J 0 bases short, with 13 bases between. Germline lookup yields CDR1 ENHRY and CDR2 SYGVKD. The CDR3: CASRGAVNTEAFF. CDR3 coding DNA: TGTGCCTCTCGAGGGGCAGTGAACACTGAAGCTTTCTTT.

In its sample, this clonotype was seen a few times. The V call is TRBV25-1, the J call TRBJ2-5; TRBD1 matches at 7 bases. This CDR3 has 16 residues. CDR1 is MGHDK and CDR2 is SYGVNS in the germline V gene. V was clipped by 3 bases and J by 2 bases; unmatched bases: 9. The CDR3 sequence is CASSDTAGTAQETQYF. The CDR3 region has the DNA TGTGCCAGCAGTGACACAGCCGGGACAGCTCAAGAGACCCAGTACTTC.

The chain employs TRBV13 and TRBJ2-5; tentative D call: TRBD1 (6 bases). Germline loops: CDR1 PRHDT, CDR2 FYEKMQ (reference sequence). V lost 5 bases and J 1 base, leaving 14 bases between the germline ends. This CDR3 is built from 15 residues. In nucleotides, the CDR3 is TGTGCCAGCAGCGCCAGACAGGAGACCCAAGAGACCCAGTACTTC. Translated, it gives CASSARQETQETQYF.

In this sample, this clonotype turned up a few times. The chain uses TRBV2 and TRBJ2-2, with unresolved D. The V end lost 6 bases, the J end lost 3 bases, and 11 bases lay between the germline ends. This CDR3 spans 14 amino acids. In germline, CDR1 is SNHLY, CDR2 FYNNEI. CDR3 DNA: TGTGCCAGCAGCGTAGCTGGGGACACCGGGGAGCTGTTTTTT. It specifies CASSVAGDTGELFF.

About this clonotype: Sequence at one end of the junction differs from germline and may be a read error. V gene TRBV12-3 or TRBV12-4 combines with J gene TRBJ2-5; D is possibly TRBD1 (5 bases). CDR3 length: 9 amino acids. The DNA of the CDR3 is TGTGCCACTTCTCTAGGGGCGGACTTC. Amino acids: CATSLGADF.

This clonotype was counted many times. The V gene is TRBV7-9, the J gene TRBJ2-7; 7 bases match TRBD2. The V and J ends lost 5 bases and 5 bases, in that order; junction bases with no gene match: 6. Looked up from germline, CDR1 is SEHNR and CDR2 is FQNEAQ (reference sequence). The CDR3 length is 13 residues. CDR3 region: CASSESGTNEQYF. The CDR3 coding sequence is TGTGCCAGCAGCGAGAGCGGGACCAACGAGCAGTACTTC.

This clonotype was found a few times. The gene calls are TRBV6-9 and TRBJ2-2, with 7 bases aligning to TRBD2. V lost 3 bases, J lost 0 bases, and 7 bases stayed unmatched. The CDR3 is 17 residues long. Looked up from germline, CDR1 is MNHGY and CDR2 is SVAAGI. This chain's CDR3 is CASSYGAGVTNTGELFF. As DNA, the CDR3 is TGTGCCAGCAGTTACGGCGCGGGAGTGACGAACACCGGGGAGCTGTTTTTT.

CDR3 residues: CASSQDSGTHNEQYF. The CDR3 bases are TGTGCCAGCAGCCAAGATTCTGGCACGCATAACGAGCAGTACTTC. The J gene is TRBJ2-7, the V gene TRBV3-1; D unresolved. V shed 0 bases and J shed 5 bases, with 14 bases lying between them. The CDR3 has 15 residues. Germline V gives CDR1 LGHDT, CDR2 YNNKEL (reference sequence).

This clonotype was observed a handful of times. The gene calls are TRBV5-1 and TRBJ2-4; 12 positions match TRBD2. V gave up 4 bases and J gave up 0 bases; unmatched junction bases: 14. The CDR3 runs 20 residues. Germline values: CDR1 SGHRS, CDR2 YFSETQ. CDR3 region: CASSGDLLAGGGLAKNIQYF. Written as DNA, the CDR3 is TGCGCCAGCAGCGGCGACCTACTAGCGGGGGGCGGACTAGCCAAAAACATTCAGTACTTC.

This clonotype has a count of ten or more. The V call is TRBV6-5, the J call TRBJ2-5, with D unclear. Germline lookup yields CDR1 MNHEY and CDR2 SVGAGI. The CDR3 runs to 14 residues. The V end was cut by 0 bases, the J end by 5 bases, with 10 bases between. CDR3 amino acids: CASSYSQGLETQYF. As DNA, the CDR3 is TGTGCCAGCAGTTACTCGCAAGGTCTGGAGACCCAGTACTTC.

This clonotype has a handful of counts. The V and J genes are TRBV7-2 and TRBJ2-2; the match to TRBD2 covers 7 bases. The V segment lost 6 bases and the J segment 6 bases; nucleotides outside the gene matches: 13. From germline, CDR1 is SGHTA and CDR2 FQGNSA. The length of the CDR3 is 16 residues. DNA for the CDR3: TGTGCCAGCAGGCCAGCGGGGCGCAGTCAGGCCGGGGAGCTGTTTTTT. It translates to CASRPAGRSQAGELFF.

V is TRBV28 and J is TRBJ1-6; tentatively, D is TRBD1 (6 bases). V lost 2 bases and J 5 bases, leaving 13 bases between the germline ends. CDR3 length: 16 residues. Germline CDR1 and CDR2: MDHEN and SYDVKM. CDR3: CASSLMGGRDNSPLHF. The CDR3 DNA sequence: TGTGCCAGCAGTTTAATGGGGGGCAGAGATAATTCACCCCTCCACTTT.

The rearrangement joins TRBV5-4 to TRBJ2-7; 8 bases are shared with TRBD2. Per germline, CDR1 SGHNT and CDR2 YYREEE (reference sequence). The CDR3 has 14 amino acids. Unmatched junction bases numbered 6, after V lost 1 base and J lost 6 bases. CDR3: CASSLRGGRGEQYF. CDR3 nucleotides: TGTGCCAGCAGCTTGCGGGGGGGGCGAGGCGAGCAGTACTTC.

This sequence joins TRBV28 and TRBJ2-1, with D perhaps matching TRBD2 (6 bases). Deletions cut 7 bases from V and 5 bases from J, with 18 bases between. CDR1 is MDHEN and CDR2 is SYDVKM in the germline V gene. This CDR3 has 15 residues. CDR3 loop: CASNPARGVNNEQFF. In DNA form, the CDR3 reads TGTGCCAGCAACCCTGCACGCGGGGTTAACAATGAGCAGTTCTTC.

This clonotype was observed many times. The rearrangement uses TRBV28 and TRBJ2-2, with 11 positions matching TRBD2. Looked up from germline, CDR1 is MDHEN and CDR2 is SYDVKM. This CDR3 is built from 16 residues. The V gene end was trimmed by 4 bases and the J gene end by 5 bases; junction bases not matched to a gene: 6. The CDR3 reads CASSSPTSGMTGELFF. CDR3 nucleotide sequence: TGTGCCAGCAGTTCCCCGACTAGCGGGATGACCGGGGAGCTGTTTTTT.

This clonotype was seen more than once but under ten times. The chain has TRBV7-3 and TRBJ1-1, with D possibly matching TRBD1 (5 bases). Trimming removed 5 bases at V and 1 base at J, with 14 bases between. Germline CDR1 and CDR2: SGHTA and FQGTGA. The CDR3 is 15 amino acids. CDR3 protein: CASSKSGGWNTEAFF. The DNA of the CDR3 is TGTGCCAGCAGCAAAAGCGGGGGGTGGAACACTGAAGCTTTCTTT.

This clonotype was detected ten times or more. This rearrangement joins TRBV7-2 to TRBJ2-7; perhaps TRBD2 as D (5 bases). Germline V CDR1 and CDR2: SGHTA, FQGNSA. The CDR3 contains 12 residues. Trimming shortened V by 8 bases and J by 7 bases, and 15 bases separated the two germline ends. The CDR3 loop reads CASRAGVGEQYF. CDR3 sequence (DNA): TGTGCCAGCCGGGCGGGCGTCGGGGAGCAGTACTTC.

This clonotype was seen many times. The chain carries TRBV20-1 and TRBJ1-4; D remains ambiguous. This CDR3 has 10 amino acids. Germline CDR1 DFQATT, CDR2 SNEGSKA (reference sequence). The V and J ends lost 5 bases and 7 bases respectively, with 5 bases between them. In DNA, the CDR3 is TGCAGTGCTCTCACTGAAAAACTGTTTTTT. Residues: CSALTEKLFF.

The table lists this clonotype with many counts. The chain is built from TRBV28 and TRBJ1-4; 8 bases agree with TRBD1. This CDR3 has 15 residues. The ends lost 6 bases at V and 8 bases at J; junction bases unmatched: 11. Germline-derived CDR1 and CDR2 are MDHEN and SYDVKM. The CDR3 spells CASSFPGQGNEKLFF. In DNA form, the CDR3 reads TGTGCCAGCAGCTTCCCCGGACAGGGAAACGAAAAACTGTTTTTT.

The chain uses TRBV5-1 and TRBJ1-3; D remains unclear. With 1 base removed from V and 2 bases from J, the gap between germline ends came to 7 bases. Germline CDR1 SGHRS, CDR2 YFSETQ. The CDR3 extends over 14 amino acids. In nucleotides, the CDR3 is TGCGCCAGCAGCTTGATCTTCCCTGGAAACACCATATATTTT. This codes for CASSLIFPGNTIYF. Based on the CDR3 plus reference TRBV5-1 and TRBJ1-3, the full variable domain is KAGVTQTPRYLIKTRGQQVTLSCSPISGHRSVSWYQQTPGQGLQFLFEYFSETQRNKGNFPGRFSGRQFSNSRSEMNVSTLELGDSALYLCASSLIFPGNTIYFGEGSWLTVV.

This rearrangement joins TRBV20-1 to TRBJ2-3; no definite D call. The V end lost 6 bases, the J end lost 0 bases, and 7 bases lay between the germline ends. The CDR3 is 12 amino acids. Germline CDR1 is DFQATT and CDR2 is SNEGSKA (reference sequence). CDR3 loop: CSASVSTDTQYF. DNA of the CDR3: TGCAGTGCCTCCGTTAGCACAGATACGCAGTATTTT.

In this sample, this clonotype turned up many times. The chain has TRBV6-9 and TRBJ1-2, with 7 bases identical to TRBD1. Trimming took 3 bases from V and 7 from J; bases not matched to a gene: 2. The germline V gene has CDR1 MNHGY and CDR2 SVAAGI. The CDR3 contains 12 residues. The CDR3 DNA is TGTGCCAGCAGTTACTACAGGGGTGGCTACACCTTC. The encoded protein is CASSYYRGGYTF.

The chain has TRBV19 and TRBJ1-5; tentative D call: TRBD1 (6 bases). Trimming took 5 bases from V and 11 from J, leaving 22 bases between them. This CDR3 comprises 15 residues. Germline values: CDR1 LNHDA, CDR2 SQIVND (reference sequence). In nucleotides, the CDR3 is TGTGCCAGTAGTCCCCAGGACAGTTGGGTAAGGGCCCAGCATTTT. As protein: CASSPQDSWVRAQHF.

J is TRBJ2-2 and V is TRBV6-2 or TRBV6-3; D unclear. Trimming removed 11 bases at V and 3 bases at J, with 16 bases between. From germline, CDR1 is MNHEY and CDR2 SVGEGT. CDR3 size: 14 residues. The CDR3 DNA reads TGTGCCGCCTCCGGTATCGCTTACACCGGGGAGCTGTTTTTT. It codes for CAASGIAYTGELFF.

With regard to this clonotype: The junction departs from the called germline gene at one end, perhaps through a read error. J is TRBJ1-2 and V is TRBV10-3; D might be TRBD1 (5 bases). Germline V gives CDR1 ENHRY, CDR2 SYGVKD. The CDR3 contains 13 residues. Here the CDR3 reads CAISETDAWGYAF. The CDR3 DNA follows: TGTGCCATCAGTGAAACAGATGCGTGGGGCTACGCCTTC.

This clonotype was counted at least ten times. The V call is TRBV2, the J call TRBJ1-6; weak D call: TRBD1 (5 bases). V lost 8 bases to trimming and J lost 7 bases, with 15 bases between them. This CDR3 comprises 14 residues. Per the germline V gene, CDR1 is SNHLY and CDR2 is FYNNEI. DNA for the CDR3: TGTGCCAGCGGGGAGGAAGGGGCAAATTCACCCCTCCACTTT. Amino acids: CASGEEGANSPLHF.

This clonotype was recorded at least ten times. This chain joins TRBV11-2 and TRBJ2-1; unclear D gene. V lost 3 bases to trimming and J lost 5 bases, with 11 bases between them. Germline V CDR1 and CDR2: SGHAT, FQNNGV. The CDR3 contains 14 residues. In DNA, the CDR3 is TGTGCCAGCAGCTTTGGGTTGGCCGACAATGAGCAGTTCTTC. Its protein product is CASSFGLADNEQFF.